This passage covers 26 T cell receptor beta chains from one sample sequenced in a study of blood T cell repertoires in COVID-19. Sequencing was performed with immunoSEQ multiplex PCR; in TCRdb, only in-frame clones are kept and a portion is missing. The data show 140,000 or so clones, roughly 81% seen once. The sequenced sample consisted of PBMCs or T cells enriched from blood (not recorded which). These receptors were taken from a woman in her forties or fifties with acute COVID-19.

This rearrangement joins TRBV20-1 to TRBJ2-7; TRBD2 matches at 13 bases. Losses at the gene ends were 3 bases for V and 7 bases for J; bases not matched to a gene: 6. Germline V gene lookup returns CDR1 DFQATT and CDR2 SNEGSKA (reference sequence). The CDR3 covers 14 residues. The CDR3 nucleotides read TGCAGTGCTAGTACTAGCGGGAGGGCCGGGGAGCAGTACTTC. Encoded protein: CSASTSGRAGEQYF.

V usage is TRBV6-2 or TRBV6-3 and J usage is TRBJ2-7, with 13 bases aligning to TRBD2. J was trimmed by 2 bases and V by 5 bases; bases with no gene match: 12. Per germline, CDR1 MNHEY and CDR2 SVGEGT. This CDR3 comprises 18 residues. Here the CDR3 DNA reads TGTGCCAGCAGTAGAACTAGCGGGAGGGGAAGCAATCCCTACGAGCAGTACTTC. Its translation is CASSRTSGRGSNPYEQYF.

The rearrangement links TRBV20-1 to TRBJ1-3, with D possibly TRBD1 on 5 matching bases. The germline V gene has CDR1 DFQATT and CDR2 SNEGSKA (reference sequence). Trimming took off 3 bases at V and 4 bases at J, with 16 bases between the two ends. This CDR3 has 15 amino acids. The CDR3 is CSASVPGPIGNTIYF. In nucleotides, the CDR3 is TGCAGTGCTAGTGTCCCAGGGCCGATAGGAAACACCATATATTTT.

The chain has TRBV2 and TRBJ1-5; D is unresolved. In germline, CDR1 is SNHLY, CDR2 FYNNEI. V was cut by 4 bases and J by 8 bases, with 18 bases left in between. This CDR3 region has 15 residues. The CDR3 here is CASSGGGRLGKPQHF. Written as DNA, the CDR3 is TGTGCCAGCAGTGGAGGAGGGCGCCTGGGGAAGCCCCAGCATTTT.

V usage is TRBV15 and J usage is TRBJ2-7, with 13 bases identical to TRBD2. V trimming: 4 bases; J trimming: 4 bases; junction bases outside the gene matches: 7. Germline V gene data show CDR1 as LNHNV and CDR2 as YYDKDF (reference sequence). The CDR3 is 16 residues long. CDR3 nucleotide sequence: TGTGCCACCAGCATATCCCCGGGACTAGCGGGATACGAGCAGTACTTC. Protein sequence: CATSISPGLAGYEQYF.

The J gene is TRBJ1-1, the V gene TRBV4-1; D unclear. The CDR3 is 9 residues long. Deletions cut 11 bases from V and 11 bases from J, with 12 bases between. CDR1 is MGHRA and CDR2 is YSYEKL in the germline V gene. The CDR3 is CAPPRGAFF. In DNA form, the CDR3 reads TGCGCCCCCCCCCGAGGCGCTTTCTTT.

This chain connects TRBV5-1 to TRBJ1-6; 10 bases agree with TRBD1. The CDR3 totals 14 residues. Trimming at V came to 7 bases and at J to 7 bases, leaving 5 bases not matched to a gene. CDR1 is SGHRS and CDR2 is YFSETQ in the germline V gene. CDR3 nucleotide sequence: TGCGCCAGCGGGACAGGGGATTGGAATTCACCCCTCCACTTT. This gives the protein CASGTGDWNSPLHF.

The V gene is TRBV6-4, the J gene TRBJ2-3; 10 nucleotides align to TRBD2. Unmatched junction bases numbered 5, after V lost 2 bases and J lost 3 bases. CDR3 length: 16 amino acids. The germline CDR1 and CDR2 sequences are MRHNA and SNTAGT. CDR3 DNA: TGTGCCAGCAGTGACGGGCCTAGCGGGAGAACAGATACGCAGTATTTT. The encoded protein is CASSDGPSGRTDTQYF.

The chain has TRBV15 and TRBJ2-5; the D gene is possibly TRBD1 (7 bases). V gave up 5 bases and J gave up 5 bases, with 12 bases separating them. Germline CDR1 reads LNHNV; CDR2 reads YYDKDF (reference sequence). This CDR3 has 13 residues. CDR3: CATSQGGHETQYF. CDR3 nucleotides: TGTGCCACCAGCCAGGGGGGTCACGAGACCCAGTACTTC.

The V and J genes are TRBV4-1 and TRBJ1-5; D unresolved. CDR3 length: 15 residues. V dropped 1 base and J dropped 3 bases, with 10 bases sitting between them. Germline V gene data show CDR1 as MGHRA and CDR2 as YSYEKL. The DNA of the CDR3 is TGCGCCAGCAGCCAAGTGACACAGCCCAATCAGCCCCAGCATTTT. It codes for CASSQVTQPNQPQHF.

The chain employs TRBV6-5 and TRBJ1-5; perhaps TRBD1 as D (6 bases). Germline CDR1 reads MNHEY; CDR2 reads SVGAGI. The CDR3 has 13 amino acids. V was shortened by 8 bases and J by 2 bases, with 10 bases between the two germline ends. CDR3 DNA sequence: TGTGCCAGCTCGCGACAGGGCAATCAGCCCCAGCATTTT. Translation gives CASSRQGNQPQHF.

The DNA of the CDR3 is TGCGCCAGCAGCCAAGAGGGGAGGGGATATGAGACCCAGTACTTC. Amino acids: CASSQEGRGYETQYF. The chain joins TRBV4-1 to TRBJ2-5; 7 bases match TRBD2. This CDR3 has 15 residues. Per germline, CDR1 MGHRA and CDR2 YSYEKL. Trimming removed 0 bases from V and 5 bases from J; junction bases left unmatched: 6.

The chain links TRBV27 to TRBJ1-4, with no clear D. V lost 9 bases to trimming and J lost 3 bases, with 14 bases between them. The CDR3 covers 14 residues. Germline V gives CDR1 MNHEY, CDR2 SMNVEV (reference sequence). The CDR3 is CASSQGVANEKLFF. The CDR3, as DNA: TGTGCCAGTTCTCAAGGAGTAGCTAATGAAAAACTGTTTTTT.

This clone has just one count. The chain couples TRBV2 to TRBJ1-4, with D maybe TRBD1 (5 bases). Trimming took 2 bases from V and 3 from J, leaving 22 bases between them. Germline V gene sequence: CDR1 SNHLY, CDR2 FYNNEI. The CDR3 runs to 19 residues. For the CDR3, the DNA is TGTGCCAGCAGTGAACCCCTTTCCCGTTTCAGGGCGGCTAATGAAAAACTGTTTTTT. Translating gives CASSEPLSRFRAANEKLFF.

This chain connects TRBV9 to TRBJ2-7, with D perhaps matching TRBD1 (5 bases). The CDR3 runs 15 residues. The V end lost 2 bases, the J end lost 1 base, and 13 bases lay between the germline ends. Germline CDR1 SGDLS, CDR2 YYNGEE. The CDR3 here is CASSVAAGPSYEQYF. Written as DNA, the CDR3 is TGTGCCAGCAGCGTGGCGGCAGGGCCATCCTACGAGCAGTACTTC. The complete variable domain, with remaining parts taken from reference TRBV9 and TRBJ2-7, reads DSGVTQTPKHLITATGQRVTLRCSPRSGDLSVYWYQQSLDQGLQFLIQYYNGEERAKGNILERFSAQQFPDLHSELNLSSLELGDSALYFCASSVAAGPSYEQYFGPGTRLTVT.

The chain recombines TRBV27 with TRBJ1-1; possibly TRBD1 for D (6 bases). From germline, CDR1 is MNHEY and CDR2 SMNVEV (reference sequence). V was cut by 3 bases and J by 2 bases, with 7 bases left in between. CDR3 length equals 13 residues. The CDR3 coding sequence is TGTGCCAGCAGTTTGGACAGCAACACTGAAGCTTTCTTT. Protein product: CASSLDSNTEAFF.

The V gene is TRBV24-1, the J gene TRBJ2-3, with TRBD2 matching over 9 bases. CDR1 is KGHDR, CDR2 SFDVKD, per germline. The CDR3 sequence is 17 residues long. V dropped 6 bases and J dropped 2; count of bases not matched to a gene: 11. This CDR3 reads CATSKPTGLAITDTQYF. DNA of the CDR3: TGTGCCACCAGTAAACCTACGGGACTAGCAATCACAGATACGCAGTATTTT.

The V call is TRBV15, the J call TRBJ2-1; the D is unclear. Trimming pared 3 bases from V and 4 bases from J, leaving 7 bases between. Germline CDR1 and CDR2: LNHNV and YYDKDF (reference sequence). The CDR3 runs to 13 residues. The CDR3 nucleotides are TGTGCCACCAGCAGCTCTAATTACAATGAGCAGTTCTTC. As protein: CATSSSNYNEQFF.

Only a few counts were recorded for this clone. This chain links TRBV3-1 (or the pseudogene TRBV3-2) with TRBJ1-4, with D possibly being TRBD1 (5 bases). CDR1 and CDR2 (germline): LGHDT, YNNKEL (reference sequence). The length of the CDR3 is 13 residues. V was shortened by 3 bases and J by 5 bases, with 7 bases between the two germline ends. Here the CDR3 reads CASSHGGNEKLFF. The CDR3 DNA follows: TGTGCCAGCAGCCATGGGGGGAATGAAAAACTGTTTTTT.

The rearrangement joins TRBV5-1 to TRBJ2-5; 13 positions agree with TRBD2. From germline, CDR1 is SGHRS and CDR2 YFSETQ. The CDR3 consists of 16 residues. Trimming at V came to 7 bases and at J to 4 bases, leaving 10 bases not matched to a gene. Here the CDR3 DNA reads TGCGCCAGCGCAAGGGGACTAGCGGGACAGGGAGAGACCCAGTACTTC. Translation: CASARGLAGQGETQYF. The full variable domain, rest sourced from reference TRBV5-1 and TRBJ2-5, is KAGVTQTPRYLIKTRGQQVTLSCSPISGHRSVSWYQQTPGQGLQFLFEYFSETQRNKGNFPGRFSGRQFSNSRSEMNVSTLELGDSALYLCASARGLAGQGETQYFGPGTRLLVL.

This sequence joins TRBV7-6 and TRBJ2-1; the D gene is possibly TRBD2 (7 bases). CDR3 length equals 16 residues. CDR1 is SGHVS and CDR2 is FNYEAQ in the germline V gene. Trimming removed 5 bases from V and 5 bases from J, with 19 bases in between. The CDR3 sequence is CASSSLGGLLHNEQFF. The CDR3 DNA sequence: TGTGCCAGCAGCAGCCTGGGGGGGCTCCTCCACAATGAGCAGTTCTTC.

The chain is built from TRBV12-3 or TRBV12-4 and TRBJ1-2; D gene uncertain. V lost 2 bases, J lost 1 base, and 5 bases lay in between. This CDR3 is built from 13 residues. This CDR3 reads CASSLKSNYGYTF. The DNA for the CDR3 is TGTGCCAGCAGTTTAAAGAGTAACTATGGCTACACCTTC.

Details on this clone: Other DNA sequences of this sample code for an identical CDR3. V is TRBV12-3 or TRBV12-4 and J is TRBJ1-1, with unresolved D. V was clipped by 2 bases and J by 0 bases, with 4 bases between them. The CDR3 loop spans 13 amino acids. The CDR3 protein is CASSLSVNTEAFF. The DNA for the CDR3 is TGTGCCAGCAGTTTATCGGTGAACACTGAAGCTTTCTTT.

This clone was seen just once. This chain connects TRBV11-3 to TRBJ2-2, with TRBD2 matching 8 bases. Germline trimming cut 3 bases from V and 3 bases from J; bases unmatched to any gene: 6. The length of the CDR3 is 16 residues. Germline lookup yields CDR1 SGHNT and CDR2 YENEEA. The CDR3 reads CASSFRSGSDTGELFF. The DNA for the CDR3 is TGTGCCAGCAGCTTCCGGAGCGGGAGTGACACCGGGGAGCTGTTTTTT.

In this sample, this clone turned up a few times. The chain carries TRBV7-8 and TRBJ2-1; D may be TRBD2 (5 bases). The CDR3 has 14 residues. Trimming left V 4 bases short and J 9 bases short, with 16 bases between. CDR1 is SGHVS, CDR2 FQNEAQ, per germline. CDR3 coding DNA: TGTGCCAGCAGCTCCGTCACTAGGACGGGTGAGCAGTTCTTC. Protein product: CASSSVTRTGEQFF.

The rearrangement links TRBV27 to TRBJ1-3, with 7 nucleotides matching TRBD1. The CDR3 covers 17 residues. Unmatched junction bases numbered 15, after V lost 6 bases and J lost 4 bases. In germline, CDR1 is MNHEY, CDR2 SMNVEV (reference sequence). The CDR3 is CASSLRGPTGKGNTIYF. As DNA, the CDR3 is TGTGCCAGCAGCCTACGAGGTCCGACAGGGAAAGGAAACACCATATATTTT.